These 20 T cell receptor beta chains share one sample of origin, sequenced in a study of vaccination and CD4 T cells after COVID-19 (dated by TCRdb to between 2022 and 2023). No antigen has been assigned to these receptors. This sample's treatment or condition label indicates: 10-day PBMC culture with coronavirus spike peptide pools or control peptides (ViraFEST assay). The library was produced with PCR. Sequencing took place on an Illumina iSeq 100. TCR sequencing of DNA from cultured CD4+ T cells used the Oncomine TCR Beta short-read assay at the Johns Hopkins FTIC core. TCRdb redid the processing of the public reads, applying fastp at Q25 and MiXCR, and retained in-frame beta chains. Rows with one shared CDR3 protein collapse into an entry with the most common genes and DNA. Present in this sample are about 13,000 distinct CDR3 sequences, 35% to 50% of which were seen just once. The ten largest clones represent roughly 9% of the sample.

The source material was CD4+ T cells from blood, cultured in vitro. These receptors came from a human donor who had recovered from COVID-19.

There are a few counts of this clonotype. This chain connects TRBV6-1 to TRBJ1-5, with TRBD1 as a possible D gene (6 bases). V lost 8 bases and J 2 bases, leaving 10 bases between the germline ends. The germline gives CDR1 MNHNS, CDR2 SASEGT. The CDR3 is made up of 13 amino acids. The CDR3 sequence: CASARQGNQPQHF. The CDR3 DNA reads as TGTGCCAGCGCTCGACAGGGCAATCAGCCCCAGCATTTT.

This chain uses TRBV20-1 with TRBJ2-7; 12 bases align to TRBD2. Germline-derived CDR1 and CDR2 are DFQATT and SNEGSKA (reference sequence). The length of the CDR3 is 16 residues. The J segment lost 4 bases and the V segment lost 3 bases, leaving 10 bases of the junction unmatched. CDR3 in DNA: TGCAGTGCTAGGGACCCGCTAGCGGGAGGGATGTACGAGCAGTACTTC. Translated: CSARDPLAGGMYEQYF.

Of note for this clonotype: The junction differs from germline at one of its ends, possibly a read error. This chain links TRBV27 with TRBJ1-4; 10 nucleotides line up with TRBD1. Germline V lookup: CDR1 MNHEY, CDR2 SMNVEV (reference sequence). The CDR3 spans 16 residues. In DNA form, the CDR3 reads TGTGCCAACAGTACTTCCCTGACAGGGGGCGTTGAAAAACTGTTTTTT. Protein product: CANSTSLTGGVEKLFF. Full variable domain (remainder filled in from reference TRBV27 and TRBJ1-4): EAQVTQNPRYLITVTGKKLTVTCSQNMNHEYMSWYRQDPGLGLRQIYYSMNVEVTDKGDVPEGYKVSRKEKRNFPLILESPSPNQTSLYFCANSTSLTGGVEKLFFGSGTQLSVL.

The rearrangement links TRBV6-2 or TRBV6-3 to TRBJ1-1, with 9 bases matching TRBD1. V lost 8 bases to trimming and J lost 1 base; unmatched junction nucleotides: 8. Germline V lookup: CDR1 MNHEY, CDR2 SVGEGT. The CDR3 consists of 15 residues. Written as DNA, the CDR3 is TGTGCCAGCCTAAAACAGGGGGCGCAGAACACTGAAGCTTTCTTT. Translated, it gives CASLKQGAQNTEAFF.

This clonotype was found a few times. The chain recombines TRBV24-1 with TRBJ2-1; 7 bases agree with TRBD1. Per germline, CDR1 KGHDR and CDR2 SFDVKD. This CDR3 spans 15 amino acids. V was pared by 4 bases and J by 8 bases, with 10 bases of the junction left unmatched. CDR3 region: CATSDRSGGADEQFF. The CDR3 coding sequence is TGTGCCACCAGTGACCGATCAGGGGGAGCGGATGAGCAGTTCTTC.

This rearrangement joins TRBV15 to TRBJ2-1, with D tentatively TRBD1 (6 bases). Germline assignment: CDR1 LNHNV and CDR2 YYDKDF (reference sequence). This CDR3 is 17 amino acids long. With 2 bases removed from V and 3 bases from J, the gap between germline ends came to 17 bases. CDR3 DNA sequence: TGTGCCACCAGCAGAACAACGACAGGACCAATCTACAATGAGCAGTTCTTC. Protein product: CATSRTTTGPIYNEQFF.

In its sample, this clonotype was seen a few times. The chain employs TRBV6-5 and TRBJ2-1; no definite D call. V dropped 4 bases and J dropped 2 bases, with 12 bases sitting between them. This CDR3 has 15 amino acids. The germline CDR1 and CDR2 sequences are MNHEY and SVGAGI. Here the CDR3 DNA reads TGTGCCAGCAGTTCTTCAGCTTCGCCCTACAATGAGCAGTTCTTC. Amino acids: CASSSSASPYNEQFF.

The V gene is TRBV12-3 or TRBV12-4, the J gene TRBJ2-2; 9 bases line up with TRBD2. The CDR3 contains 15 residues. After removal of 7 bases from V and 2 bases from J, the junction contained 5 bases not matched to a gene. DNA for the CDR3: TGTGCCAGCACTTCTAGCGGGGCTAACACCGGGGAGCTGTTTTTT. Encoded protein: CASTSSGANTGELFF.

This chain connects TRBV2 to TRBJ1-1; a possible D gene is TRBD1 (6 bases). Germline CDR1 reads SNHLY; CDR2 reads FYNNEI. The CDR3 extends over 17 amino acids. V lost 2 bases and J 0 bases, leaving 16 bases between the germline ends. CDR3 in DNA: TGTGCCAGCAGTGAAATTTTGGGGGGCTACATGAACACTGAAGCTTTCTTT. Translating it yields CASSEILGGYMNTEAFF.

The DNA of the CDR3 is TGCAGTGCCCGAGGTCTGGCCTATTCGGATGGCTACACCTTC. It encodes CSARGLAYSDGYTF. The genes are TRBV20-1 and TRBJ1-2, with D uncertain. The V gene's germline CDR1 is DFQATT and CDR2 SNEGSKA (reference sequence). The germline V and J ends were trimmed by 6 bases and 6 bases, with 20 bases remaining between them. The CDR3 runs 14 residues.

Only a few counts were recorded for this clonotype. This chain joins TRBV5-4 and TRBJ2-1; 11 nucleotides align to TRBD1. The V gene end was trimmed by 3 bases and the J gene end by 6 bases; junction bases not matched to a gene: 5. Germline V gene data show CDR1 as SGHNT and CDR2 as YYREEE (reference sequence). The CDR3 length is 15 residues. In DNA form, the CDR3 reads TGTGCCAGCAGCTCGGGACAGGGGGTCGGCAATGAGCAGTTCTTC. This sequence encodes CASSSGQGVGNEQFF. Based on the CDR3 plus reference TRBV5-4 and TRBJ2-1, the full variable domain is ETGVTQSPTHLIKTRGQQVTLRCSSQSGHNTVSWYQQALGQGPQFIFQYYREEENGRGNFPPRFSGLQFPNYSSELNVNALELDDSALYLCASSSGQGVGNEQFFGPGTRLTVL.

This chain joins TRBV7-2 and TRBJ1-5; D is uncertain. The V gene lost 2 bases and the J gene lost 7 bases, with 9 bases spanning the gap. Germline assignment: CDR1 SGHTA and CDR2 FQGNSA. The CDR3 extends over 13 amino acids. The CDR3 protein is CASSLSAMQPQHF. The CDR3 DNA sequence: TGTGCCAGCAGCTTATCGGCAATGCAGCCCCAGCATTTT. The complete variable domain, with remaining parts taken from reference TRBV7-2 and TRBJ1-5, reads GAGVSQSPSNKVTEKGKDVELRCDPISGHTALYWYRQSLGQGLEFLIYFQGNSAPDKSGLPSDRFSAERTGGSVSTLTIQRTQQEDSAVYLCASSLSAMQPQHFGDGTRLSIL.

The chain uses TRBV27 and TRBJ1-1, with D maybe TRBD1 (6 bases). V was clipped by 3 bases and J by 11 bases, with 22 bases between them. CDR1 is MNHEY and CDR2 is SMNVEV in the germline V gene (reference sequence). This CDR3 is 15 amino acids long. The CDR3 loop reads CASSFTGRGPVEAFF. The DNA for the CDR3 is TGTGCCAGCAGTTTTACGGGCAGGGGCCCGGTTGAGGCTTTCTTT.

This chain's CDR3 is CASSTVRGDSYEQYF. The CDR3 DNA is TGTGCCAGCAGCACCGTCCGGGGGGACTCCTACGAGCAGTACTTC. V and J are TRBV11-2 and TRBJ2-7, with 7 bases that match TRBD2. Germline V gene sequence: CDR1 SGHAT, CDR2 FQNNGV. The CDR3 contains 15 residues. V lost 5 bases to trimming and J lost 0 bases; unmatched junction nucleotides: 7.

V and J are TRBV6-2 or TRBV6-3 and TRBJ1-6; possibly TRBD1 for D (5 bases). This CDR3 spans 15 amino acids. The V gene lost 7 bases and the J gene lost 6 bases, with 16 bases spanning the gap. Germline lookup yields CDR1 MNHEY and CDR2 SVGEGT. The CDR3 bases are TGTGCCAGCACATCCTCAGGGAGAAGTAATTCACCCCTCCACTTT. Its translation: CASTSSGRSNSPLHF.

V is TRBV7-2 and J is TRBJ2-3, with D perhaps given as TRBD1 or TRBD2 (6 bases each). V was cut by 0 bases and J by 5 bases, with 12 bases left in between. Germline V CDR1 and CDR2: SGHTA, FQGNSA. This CDR3 region has 15 residues. The DNA of the CDR3 is TGTGCCAGCAGCTTAGCTGGGGGGCTTGGAGATACGCAGTATTTT. It codes for CASSLAGGLGDTQYF.

This clonotype has just one count. The rearrangement links TRBV27 to TRBJ2-3; the D gene is possibly TRBD2 (7 bases). V lost 2 bases and J lost 7, with 19 bases in between. The CDR3 covers 16 residues. Germline V gene lookup returns CDR1 MNHEY and CDR2 SMNVEV (reference sequence). The CDR3 nucleotides read TGTGCCAGCAGTTTAAAGGGCGGGGGCCTCACGTATACGCAGTATTTT. Protein sequence: CASSLKGGGLTYTQYF.

This clonotype is a singleton in its sample. The V and J genes are TRBV4-3 and TRBJ1-2; D is perhaps TRBD1 (6 bases). The V end lost 1 base, the J end lost 3 bases, and 15 bases lay between the germline ends. The CDR3 totals 16 residues. CDR1 is LGHNA and CDR2 is YSLEER in the germline V gene. The CDR3 nucleotides read TGCGCCAGCAGCCAAGTTGGATGGGGGCTGGACTATGGCTACACCTTC. As protein: CASSQVGWGLDYGYTF.

V is TRBV19 and J is TRBJ1-1, with D uncertain. The CDR3 is 14 residues long. The germline V and J ends were trimmed by 2 bases and 0 bases, with 7 bases remaining between them. CDR1 LNHDA and CDR2 SQIVND come from the germline V gene (reference sequence). For the CDR3, the DNA is TGTGCCAGTAGTATAAGGGTATTGAACACTGAAGCTTTCTTT. Encoded protein: CASSIRVLNTEAFF.

The chain has TRBV7-2 and TRBJ2-6; possible D gene TRBD2, 6 bases. CDR1 SGHTA and CDR2 FQGNSA come from the germline V gene. The CDR3 runs to 16 residues. Trimming stripped 1 base from V and 0 bases from J, with 7 bases between. CDR3 coding DNA: TGTGCCAGCAGCTTAGGGGGACTCTCTGGGGCCAACGTCCTGACTTTC. It codes for CASSLGGLSGANVLTF.